This T cell receptor beta chain was sequenced during a study of cytomegalovirus exposure and HLA in healthy donors. Whole-study results and caveats: According to a later analysis, most TCR beta chains associated with CMV appeared HLA-restricted. The authors assumed roughly uniform sequencing depth across donors for presence/absence analyses. Cytomegalovirus status was reportedly diagnosed by the classifier with high sensitivity and specificity.

In the PCR, 60 Vbeta and 13 Jbeta primers were used. Using immunoSEQ multiplex PCR, the repertoire was profiled, and TCRdb retains in-frame clones only, with some absent. The sample lists 120,000 or so clones, 81% occurring once. CDR3 size: 13 residues. Looked up from germline, CDR1 is LNHDA and CDR2 is SQIVND (reference sequence). The trim removed 8 bases at V and 1 base at J, leaving 2 bases unmatched. About this clone: The antigen remains undetermined.

J is TRBJ1-5 and V is TRBV19; TRBD1 aligns across 7 bases. The TCR originated in a man younger than 35 in good health and CMV-seronegative. Sequenced input: PBMCs. The CDR3 is CASADRSNQPQHF. CDR3 nucleotides: TGTGCCAGTGCGGACAGGAGCAATCAGCCCCAGCATTTT.